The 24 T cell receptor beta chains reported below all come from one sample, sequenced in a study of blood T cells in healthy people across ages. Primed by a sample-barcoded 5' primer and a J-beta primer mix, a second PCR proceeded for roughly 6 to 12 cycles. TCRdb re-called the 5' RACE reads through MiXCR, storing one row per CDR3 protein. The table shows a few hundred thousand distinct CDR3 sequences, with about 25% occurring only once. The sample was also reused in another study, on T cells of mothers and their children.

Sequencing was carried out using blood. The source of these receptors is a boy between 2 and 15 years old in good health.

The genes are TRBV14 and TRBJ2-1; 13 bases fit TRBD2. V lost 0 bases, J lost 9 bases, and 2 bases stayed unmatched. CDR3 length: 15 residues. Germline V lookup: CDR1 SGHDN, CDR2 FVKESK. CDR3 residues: CASSQEGLAGSEQFF. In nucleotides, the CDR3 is TGTGCCAGCAGCCAAGAGGGACTAGCGGGGAGTGAGCAGTTCTTC.

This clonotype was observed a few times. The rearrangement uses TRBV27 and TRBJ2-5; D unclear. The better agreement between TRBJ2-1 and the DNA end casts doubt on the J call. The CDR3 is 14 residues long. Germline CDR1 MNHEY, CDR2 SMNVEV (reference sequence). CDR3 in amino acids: CASSPTGLEVEQFF. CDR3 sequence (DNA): TGTGCCAGCAGTCCAACGGGTCTAGAGGTTGAGCAGTTCTTC.

The CDR3 is CASSLAAGDPYEQYF. CDR3 sequence (DNA): TGCGCCAGCAGCTTGGCTGCGGGGGACCCCTACGAGCAGTACTTC. The chain employs TRBV5-1 and TRBJ2-7, with 7 bases fitting TRBD2. V trimming: 0 bases; J trimming: 2 bases; junction bases outside the gene matches: 5. The length of the CDR3 is 15 residues. Per germline, CDR1 SGHRS and CDR2 YFSETQ.

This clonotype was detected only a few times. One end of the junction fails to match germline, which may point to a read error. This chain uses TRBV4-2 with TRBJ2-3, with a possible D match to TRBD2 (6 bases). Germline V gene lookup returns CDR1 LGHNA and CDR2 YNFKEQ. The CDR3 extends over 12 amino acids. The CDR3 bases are TGTGCCAGCAGCCAAGATTGGCGGGGCCCCCGTTTT. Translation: CASSQDWRGPRF.

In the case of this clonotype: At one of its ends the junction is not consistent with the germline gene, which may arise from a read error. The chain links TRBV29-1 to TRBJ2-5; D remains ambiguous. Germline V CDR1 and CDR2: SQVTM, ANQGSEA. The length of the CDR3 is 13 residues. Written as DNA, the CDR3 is TGCAGCGTTGAGTGGCGGTCCCAAGAGACCCACTACTTC. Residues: CSVEWRSQETHYF.

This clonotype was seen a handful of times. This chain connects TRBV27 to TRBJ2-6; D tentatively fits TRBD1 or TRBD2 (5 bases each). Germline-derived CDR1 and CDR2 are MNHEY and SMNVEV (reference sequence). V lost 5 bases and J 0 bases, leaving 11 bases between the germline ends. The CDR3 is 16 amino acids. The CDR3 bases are TGTGCCAGCAGTAGGGACGGCCTCTCTGGGGCCAACGTCCTGACTTTC. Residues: CASSRDGLSGANVLTF. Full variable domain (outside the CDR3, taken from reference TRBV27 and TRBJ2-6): EAQVTQNPRYLITVTGKKLTVTCSQNMNHEYMSWYRQDPGLGLRQIYYSMNVEVTDKGDVPEGYKVSRKEKRNFPLILESPSPNQTSLYFCASSRDGLSGANVLTFGAGSRLTVL.

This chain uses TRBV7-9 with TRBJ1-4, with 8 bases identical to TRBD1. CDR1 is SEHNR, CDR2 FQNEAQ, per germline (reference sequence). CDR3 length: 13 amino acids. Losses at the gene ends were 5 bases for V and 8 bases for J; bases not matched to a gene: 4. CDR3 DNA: TGTGCCAGCAGCCAGACAGGGGCGGAAAAACTGTTTTTT. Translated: CASSQTGAEKLFF.

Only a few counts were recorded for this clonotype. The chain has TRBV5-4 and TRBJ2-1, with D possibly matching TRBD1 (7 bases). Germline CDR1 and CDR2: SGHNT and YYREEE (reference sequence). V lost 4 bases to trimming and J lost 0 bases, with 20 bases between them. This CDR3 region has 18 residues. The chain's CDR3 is CASSVIRGAPGSYNEQFF. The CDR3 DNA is TGTGCCAGCAGCGTTATCAGGGGGGCTCCGGGCTCCTACAATGAGCAGTTCTTC.

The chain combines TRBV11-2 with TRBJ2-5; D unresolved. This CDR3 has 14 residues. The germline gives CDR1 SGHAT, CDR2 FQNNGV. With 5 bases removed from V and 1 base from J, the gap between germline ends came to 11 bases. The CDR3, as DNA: TGTGCCAGCAGCCACACCGGTTTCCAAGAGACCCAGTACTTC. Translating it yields CASSHTGFQETQYF.

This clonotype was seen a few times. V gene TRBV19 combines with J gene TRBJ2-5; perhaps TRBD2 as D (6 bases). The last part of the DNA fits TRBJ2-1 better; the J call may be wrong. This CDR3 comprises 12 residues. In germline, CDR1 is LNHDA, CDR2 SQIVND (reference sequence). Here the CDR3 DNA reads TGTGCCATCTCGACTGGGACTGCTGAGCAGTTCTTC. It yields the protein CAISTGTAEQFF.

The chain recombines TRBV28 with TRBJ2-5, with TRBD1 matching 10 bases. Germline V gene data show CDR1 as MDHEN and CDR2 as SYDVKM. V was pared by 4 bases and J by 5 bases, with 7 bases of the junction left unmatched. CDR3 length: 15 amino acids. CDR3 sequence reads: CASSSLGQGLETQYF. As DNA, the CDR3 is TGTGCCAGCAGTTCCCTGGGACAGGGGTTGGAGACCCAGTACTTC.

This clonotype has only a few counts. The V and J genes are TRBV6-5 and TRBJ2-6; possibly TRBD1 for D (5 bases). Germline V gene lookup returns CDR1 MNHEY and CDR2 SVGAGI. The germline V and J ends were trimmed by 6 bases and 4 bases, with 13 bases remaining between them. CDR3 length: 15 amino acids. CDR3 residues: CASRKQGPGANVLTF. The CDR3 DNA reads TGTGCCAGCAGAAAGCAGGGTCCCGGGGCCAACGTCCTGACTTTC.

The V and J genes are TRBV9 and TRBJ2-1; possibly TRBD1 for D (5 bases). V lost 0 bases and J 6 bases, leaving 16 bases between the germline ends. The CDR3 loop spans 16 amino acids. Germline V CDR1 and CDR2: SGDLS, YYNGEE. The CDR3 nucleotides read TGTGCCAGCAGCGTAGCCCAGGGCATTTTTCGCAATGAGCAGTTCTTC. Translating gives CASSVAQGIFRNEQFF.

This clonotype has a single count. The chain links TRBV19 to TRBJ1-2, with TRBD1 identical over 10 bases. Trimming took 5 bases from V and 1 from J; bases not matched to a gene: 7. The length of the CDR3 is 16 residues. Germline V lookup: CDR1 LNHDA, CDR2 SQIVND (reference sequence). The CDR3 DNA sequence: TGTGCCAGTAGTCCTCGACAGGGGGCCGGTAACTATGGCTACACCTTC. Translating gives CASSPRQGAGNYGYTF.

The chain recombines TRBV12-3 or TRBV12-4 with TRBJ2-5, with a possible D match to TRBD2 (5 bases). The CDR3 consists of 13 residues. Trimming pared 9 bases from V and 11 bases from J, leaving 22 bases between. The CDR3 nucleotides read TGTGCCAGTAGCCTGGTAAAGGGTTGGGAGCAGTACTTC. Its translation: CASSLVKGWEQYF.

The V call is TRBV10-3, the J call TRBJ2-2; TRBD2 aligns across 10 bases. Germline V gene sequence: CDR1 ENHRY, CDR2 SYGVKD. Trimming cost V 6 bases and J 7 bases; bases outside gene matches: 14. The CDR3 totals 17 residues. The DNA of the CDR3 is TGTGCCATCAGGGATAGCGGGAGGACGCATCCCGGCGGGGAGCTGTTTTTT. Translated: CAIRDSGRTHPGGELFF.

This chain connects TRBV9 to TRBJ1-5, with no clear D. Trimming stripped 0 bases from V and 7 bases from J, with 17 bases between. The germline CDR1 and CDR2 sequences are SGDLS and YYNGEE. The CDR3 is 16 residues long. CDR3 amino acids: CASSVGNGDGGQPQHF. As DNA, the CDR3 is TGTGCCAGCAGCGTAGGTAATGGGGATGGTGGGCAGCCCCAGCATTTT.

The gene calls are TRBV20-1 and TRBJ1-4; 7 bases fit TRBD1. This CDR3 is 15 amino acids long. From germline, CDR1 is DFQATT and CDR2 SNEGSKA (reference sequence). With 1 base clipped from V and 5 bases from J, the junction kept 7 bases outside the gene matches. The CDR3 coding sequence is TGCAGTGCTAGAGGGGTGGGGACAGCAAATGAAAAACTGTTTTTT. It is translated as CSARGVGTANEKLFF.

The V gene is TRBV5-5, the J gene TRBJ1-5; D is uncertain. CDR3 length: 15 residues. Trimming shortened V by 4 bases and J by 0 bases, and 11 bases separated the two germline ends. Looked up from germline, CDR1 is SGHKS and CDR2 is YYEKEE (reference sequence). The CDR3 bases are TGTGCCAGCAGCCGTGGGGTCCATAGCAATCAGCCCCAGCATTTT. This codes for CASSRGVHSNQPQHF.

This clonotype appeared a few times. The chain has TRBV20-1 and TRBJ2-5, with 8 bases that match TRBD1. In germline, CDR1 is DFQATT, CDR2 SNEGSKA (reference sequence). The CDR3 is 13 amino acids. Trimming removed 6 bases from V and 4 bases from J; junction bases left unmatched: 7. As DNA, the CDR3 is TGCAGTGCCCGACAGGGGACCGGAGAGACCCAGTACTTC. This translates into CSARQGTGETQYF.

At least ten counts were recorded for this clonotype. This CDR3 is CASMLDRSEETQYF. The DNA for the CDR3 is TGTGCCAGCATGTTAGACAGATCAGAAGAGACCCAGTACTTC. The V gene is TRBV12-3 or TRBV12-4, the J gene TRBJ2-5; maybe TRBD1 (5 bases). CDR3 size: 14 residues. V shed 7 bases and J shed 3 bases, with 15 bases lying between them.

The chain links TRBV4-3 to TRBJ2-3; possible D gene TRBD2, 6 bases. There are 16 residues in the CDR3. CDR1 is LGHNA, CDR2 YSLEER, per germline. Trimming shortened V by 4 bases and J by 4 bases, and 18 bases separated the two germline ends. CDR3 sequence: CASSPHPGDGADTQYF. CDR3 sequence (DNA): TGCGCCAGCAGCCCTCACCCGGGGGATGGCGCAGATACGCAGTATTTT.

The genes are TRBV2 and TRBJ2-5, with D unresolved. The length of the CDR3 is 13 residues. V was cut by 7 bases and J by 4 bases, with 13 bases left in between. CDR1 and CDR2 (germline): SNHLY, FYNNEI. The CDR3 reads CASKKESRETQYF. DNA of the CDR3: TGTGCCAGCAAAAAGGAATCTAGAGAGACCCAGTACTTC.

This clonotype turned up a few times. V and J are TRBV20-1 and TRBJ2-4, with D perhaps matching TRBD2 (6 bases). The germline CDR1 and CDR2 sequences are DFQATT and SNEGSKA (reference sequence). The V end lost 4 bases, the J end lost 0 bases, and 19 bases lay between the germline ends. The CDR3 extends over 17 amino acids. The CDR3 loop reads CSATLGGGNLAKNIQYF. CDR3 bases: TGCAGTGCTACCCTGGGCGGCGGGAACCTAGCCAAAAACATTCAGTACTTC.